In its sample, the clone carrying this T cell receptor (beta chain) was seen a few times. Its target is unknown. This CDR3 is 15 amino acids long. The V and J ends lost 3 bases and 7 bases respectively, with 13 bases between them. The authors deemed Graves' hyperthyroidism stable absent ophthalmopathy progression within 18 months. Newly diagnosed patients aged 18 to 65 had hyperthyroidism of under 2 months' duration. Together with thyroid ultrasound, orbital computed tomography, serum thyroxine and TRAb, clinical symptoms were used for diagnoses. Researchers took RNA transcripts and amplified the TCR beta CDR3 regions from them. The HTBI primer set was used in a first-round RT-PCR of the TCR CDR3. TCRdb re-called the multiplex PCR reads with MiXCR, one entry per CDR3 protein. The sample holds approximately 510,000 distinct CDR3 sequences, around 20% seen once. This sample is drawn from a study of T cells in Graves' hyperthyroidism and ophthalmopathy.

Notes on the study in general: Most thyroid clonotypes with frequency above 0.001 were detected in blood.

The TCR was taken from a man aged 18 to 29 with Graves' hyperthyroidism. The gene calls are TRBV12-3 or TRBV12-4 and TRBJ1-6, with D unresolved. Sequenced input: blood. The CDR3: CASSFSDGVNSPLHF. The CDR3, as DNA: TGTGCCAGCAGTTTTAGCGACGGGGTGAATTCACCCCTCCACTTT.